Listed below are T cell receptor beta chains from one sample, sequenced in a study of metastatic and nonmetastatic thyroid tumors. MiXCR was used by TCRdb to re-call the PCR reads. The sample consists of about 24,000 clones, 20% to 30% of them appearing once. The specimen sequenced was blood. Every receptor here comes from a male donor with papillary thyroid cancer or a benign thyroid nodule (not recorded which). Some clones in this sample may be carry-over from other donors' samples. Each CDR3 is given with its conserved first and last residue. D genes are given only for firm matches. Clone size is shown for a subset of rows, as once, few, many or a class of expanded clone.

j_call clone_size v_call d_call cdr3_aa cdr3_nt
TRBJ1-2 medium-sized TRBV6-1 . CASSSTWGTNYGYTF TGTGCCAGCAGTTCCACGTGGGGTACTAACTATGGCTACACCTTC
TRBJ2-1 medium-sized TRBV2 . CASSLGEQFF TGTGCCAGCAGCTTAGGCGAGCAGTTCTTC
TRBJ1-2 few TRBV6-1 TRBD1 CASSPSGTGDNYGYTF TGTGCCAGCAGCCCTTCGGGCACAGGGGATAACTATGGCTACACCTTC
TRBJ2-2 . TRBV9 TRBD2 CASSVGLAGGTGELFF TGTGCCAGCAGCGTGGGACTAGCGGGAGGCACCGGGGAGCTGTTTTTT
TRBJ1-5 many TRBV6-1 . CASRLRGNQPQHF TGTGCCAGCAGGTTAAGGGGCAATCAGCCCCAGCATTTT
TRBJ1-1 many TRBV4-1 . CASSQDQGLEAFF TGCGCCAGCAGCCAAGATCAGGGTCTGGAAGCTTTCTTT
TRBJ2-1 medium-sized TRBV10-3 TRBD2 CAISGVAGPNEQFF TGTGCCATCAGCGGAGTAGCGGGGCCGAATGAGCAGTTCTTC
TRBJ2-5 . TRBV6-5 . CASSYRSWGTRVGETLYF TGTGCCAGCAGTTACAGGTCTTGGGGAACCAGGGTGGGAGAGACCCTGTACTTC
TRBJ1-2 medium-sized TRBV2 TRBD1 CASSVIQGGYTF TGTGCCAGCAGTGTGATACAGGGGGGCTACACCTTC
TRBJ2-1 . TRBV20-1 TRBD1 CSAAETGINEQFF TGCAGTGCGGCGGAGACAGGGATTAATGAGCAGTTCTTC
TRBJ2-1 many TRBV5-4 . CASSTVRTYNNEQFF TGTGCCAGCAGTACCGTTAGGACGTATAACAATGAGCAGTTCTTC
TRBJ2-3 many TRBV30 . CAWGWRDPATDTQYF TGTGCCTGGGGTTGGCGGGACCCAGCCACAGATACGCAGTATTTT
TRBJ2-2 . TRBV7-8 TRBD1 CASSSRRGPGQGSGELFF TGTGCCAGCAGCTCTCGCAGGGGGCCTGGACAGGGATCCGGGGAGCTGTTTTTT
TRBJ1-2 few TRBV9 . CASSADFLNYVYTF TGTGCCAGCAGCGCAGACTTTCTGAACTATGTCTACACCTTC
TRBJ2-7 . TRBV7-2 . CASILASEQYF TGCGCCAGCATCCTCGCGAGCGAGCAGTACTTC
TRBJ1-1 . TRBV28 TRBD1 CASSYGQAAEAFF TGTGCCAGCAGTTATGGACAGGCCGCTGAAGCTTTCTTT
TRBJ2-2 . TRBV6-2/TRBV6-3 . CASSYTDTGELFF TGTGCCAGCAGTTACACGGACACCGGGGAGCTGTTTTTT